The T cell receptor (beta chain) described here comes from a study of OX40 agonist ivuxolimab in advanced cancers. Blood samples were obtained at baseline, cycle 4 day 1, and cycle 7 day 1. TCRdb keeps only in-frame clones here, not all; method: immunoSEQ multiplex PCR. In the table there are tens of thousands of clones, 65% to 90% of which are singletons. With regard to this clone: Its matching antigen is unknown.

Findings and limits, study-wide: Among the nonresponders, some also had low normalized T-cell clonal expansion.

Sequences were derived from CD4+ or CD8+ T cells sorted from blood, sampled in a trial of the OX40 agonist ivuxolimab. This TCR came from an adult with an advanced solid tumor such as melanoma, head and neck, liver or kidney cancer.

CDR3 coding DNA: TGTGCCAGCAGCCTCCTGACAGGGTTATTGGAGACCCAGTACTTC. It is translated as CASSLLTGLLETQYF. This chain joins TRBV21-1 and TRBJ2-5; TRBD1 is the table's D call, not checked against the DNA. TRBV21-1 is termed a pseudogene. This CDR3 spans 15 amino acids.